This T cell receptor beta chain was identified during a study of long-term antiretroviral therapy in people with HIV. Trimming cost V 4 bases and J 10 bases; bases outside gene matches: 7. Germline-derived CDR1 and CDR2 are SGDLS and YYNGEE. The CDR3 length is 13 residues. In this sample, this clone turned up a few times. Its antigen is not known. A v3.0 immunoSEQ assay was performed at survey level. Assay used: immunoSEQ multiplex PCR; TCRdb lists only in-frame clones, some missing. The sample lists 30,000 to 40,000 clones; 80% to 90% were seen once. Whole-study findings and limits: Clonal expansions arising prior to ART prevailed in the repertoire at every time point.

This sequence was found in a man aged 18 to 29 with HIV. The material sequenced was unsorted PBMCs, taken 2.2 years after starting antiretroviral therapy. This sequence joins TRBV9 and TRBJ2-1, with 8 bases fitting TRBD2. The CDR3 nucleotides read TGTGCCAGCAGCTCGCGGGGGGCCGAGGAGCAGTTCTTC. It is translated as CASSSRGAEEQFF.